What follows are 4 T cell receptor beta chains derived from one specimen sequenced in a study of shared clonotypes between healthy human individuals. Only in-frame clones appear in the TCRdb table, and some are missing; sequencing was by immunoSEQ multiplex PCR. The top ten clones hold 0.3% to 0.4% of a sample with more than 2,000,000 clones, over 90% of them seen once. The sequencing input was naive CD4+ T cells from PBMCs. As to subset: CD45RA+ positively selected. These TCRs come from a man younger than 30 in good health. Some clones in this sample may be carry-over from other donors' samples.

This clone appeared a single time. The V and J genes are TRBV7-6 and TRBJ2-1; D may be TRBD2 (6 bases). CDR3 size: 13 residues. V lost 6 bases and J 4 bases, leaving 10 bases between the germline ends. The germline gives CDR1 SGHVS, CDR2 FNYEAQ. The CDR3 DNA reads as TGTGCCAGCAGGGACTACCGGTACAATGAGCAGTTCTTC. It codes for CASRDYRYNEQFF.

The chain carries TRBV6-5 and TRBJ1-2; the match to TRBD1 covers 7 bases. With 6 bases clipped from V and 5 bases from J, the junction kept 6 bases outside the gene matches. The CDR3 loop spans 13 amino acids. The V gene's germline CDR1 is MNHEY and CDR2 SVGAGI. The CDR3 region has the DNA TGTGCCAGCAGGACGACAGGGACATATGGCTACACCTTC. Its protein product is CASRTTGTYGYTF.

V gene TRBV9 combines with J gene TRBJ2-7, with no clear D. This CDR3 is built from 14 residues. The germline CDR1 and CDR2 sequences are SGDLS and YYNGEE. The V end lost 0 bases, the J end lost 6 bases, and 13 bases lay between the germline ends. CDR3 in DNA: TGTGCCAGCAGCGTAGAAGTGGATCAGGCCGAGCAGTACTTC. Amino acids: CASSVEVDQAEQYF.

CDR3 sequence reads: CASSREGLAGELFF. Here the CDR3 DNA reads TGTGCCAGCAGCCGGGAGGGGTTGGCCGGGGAGCTGTTTTTT. The rearrangement uses TRBV5-6 and TRBJ2-2, with 8 nucleotides matching TRBD2. The junction had 5 bases not matched to a gene; V was cut back by 4 bases and J by 6 bases. This CDR3 contains 14 residues. Germline lookup yields CDR1 SGHDT and CDR2 YYEEEE.